The 23 T cell receptor beta chains given below trace back to one sample, sequenced in a study of monozygotic twins with inflammatory bowel disease. For each CDR3 protein, TCRdb gives one entry from its re-call of the 5' RACE reads, without DNA. The sample table includes over 150,000 distinct CDR3 sequences. Source material: blood. The receptors come from a human donor with ulcerative colitis or Crohn's disease, or a healthy co-twin of an affected twin (not recorded which).

The chain links TRBV25-1 to TRBJ2-7; there is no DNA to check the TCRdb D call of TRBD1. This CDR3 spans 12 amino acids. The germline V gene has CDR1 MGHDK and CDR2 SYGVNS. The CDR3 sequence is CAIQGDTYEQYF.

The chain uses TRBV5-1 and TRBJ1-2; the TRBD1 assignment by TCRdb is unverifiable without DNA. Germline V gene lookup returns CDR1 SGHRS and CDR2 YFSETQ. The CDR3 length is 13 residues. The CDR3 spells CASSTDGRWGYTF.

The chain links TRBV6-2 or TRBV6-3 to TRBJ1-5; TCRdb's D call of TRBD1 is untestable without DNA. The CDR3 contains 17 residues. The V gene's germline CDR1 is MNHEY and CDR2 SVGEGT. The CDR3: CASSYSTLGTRNQPQHF.

J is TRBJ2-3 and V is TRBV5-1. Germline values: CDR1 SGHRS, CDR2 YFSETQ. This CDR3 has 14 amino acids. This chain's CDR3 is CASSPDVFPDTQYF.

The gene calls are TRBV5-1 and TRBJ2-5; without DNA, the TCRdb call of TRBD2 cannot be checked. This CDR3 contains 13 residues. The germline V gene encodes CDR1 SGHRS and CDR2 YFSETQ. The chain's CDR3 is CASTYGGAETQYF.

The chain joins TRBV20-1 to TRBJ2-2; the D call of TRBD2 rests on TCRdb alone, since no DNA is present to check it. This CDR3 has 15 residues. CDR1 DFQATT and CDR2 SNEGSKA come from the germline V gene (reference sequence). The CDR3 spells CSARRYSGRNGELFF.

The rearrangement links TRBV2 to TRBJ2-5. This CDR3 contains 13 residues. Per germline, CDR1 SNHLY and CDR2 FYNNEI. CDR3: CASSPSRQETQYF.

J is TRBJ2-1 and V is TRBV7-8; the TCRdb D gene call, TRBD2, has no DNA to confirm it. Germline values: CDR1 SGHVS, CDR2 FQNEAQ. This CDR3 is built from 16 residues. The CDR3: CASTLTVAGAYNEQFF.

This sequence joins TRBV11-1 and TRBJ1-5. This CDR3 is 14 amino acids long. The germline CDR1 and CDR2 sequences are SGHAT and FQDESV (reference sequence). The CDR3: CASSLEGTNQPQHF.

The rearrangement links TRBV29-1 to TRBJ2-4; TCRdb reports TRBD2, a call that lacks DNA to check it against. The CDR3 is 17 residues long. Germline CDR1 reads SQVTM; CDR2 reads ANQGSEA. The CDR3 loop reads CSGGIVVFGDLRGIQYF.

The chain is built from TRBV20-1 and TRBJ2-7; TCRdb lists TRBD1, though no DNA is available to test this call. CDR3 length equals 11 residues. Germline V gene lookup returns CDR1 DFQATT and CDR2 SNEGSKA (reference sequence). This chain's CDR3 is CSARDGGQQYF.

The rearrangement links TRBV11-3 to TRBJ2-1; TCRdb's D gene call, TRBD2, goes unchecked for lack of DNA. The CDR3 loop spans 16 amino acids. The V gene's germline CDR1 is SGHNT and CDR2 YENEEA. The CDR3 is CASSLDGTSGRAEQFF.

V usage is TRBV29-1 and J usage is TRBJ2-5. In germline, CDR1 is SQVTM, CDR2 ANQGSEA. The CDR3 totals 11 residues. CDR3 region: CSVYRWETQYF.

This chain uses TRBV29-1 with TRBJ2-7; as DNA is missing, the TRBD2 call by TCRdb cannot be tested. The germline V gene encodes CDR1 SQVTM and CDR2 ANQGSEA. The CDR3 consists of 12 residues. The chain's CDR3 is CSAHGRAYEQYF.

The chain joins TRBV2 to TRBJ1-2; with no DNA, the TCRdb D assignment of TRBD1 cannot be verified. The CDR3 runs to 13 residues. In germline, CDR1 is SNHLY, CDR2 FYNNEI. The CDR3 sequence is CASSGTVVWGYTF.

The gene calls are TRBV5-1 and TRBJ1-1; TCRdb selects TRBD1, and the lack of DNA leaves this call unchecked. Germline V gene lookup returns CDR1 SGHRS and CDR2 YFSETQ. This CDR3 contains 15 residues. This CDR3 is CASSLAGQKNTEAFF.

The chain uses TRBV6-1 and TRBJ2-1. Germline assignment: CDR1 MNHNS and CDR2 SASEGT. This CDR3 has 15 residues. This CDR3 reads CASSQKFSSYNEQFF.

The chain links TRBV2 to TRBJ2-1; as DNA is missing, the TRBD1 call by TCRdb cannot be tested. Per the germline V gene, CDR1 is SNHLY and CDR2 is FYNNEI. CDR3 length: 16 amino acids. CDR3 protein: CASSENRGRSFNEQFF.

Here the CDR3 reads CASSLERAGAAVDTQYF. The chain has TRBV5-1 and TRBJ2-3; the D call from TCRdb, TRBD1, cannot be confirmed without DNA. Germline V gives CDR1 SGHRS, CDR2 YFSETQ. The CDR3 length is 17 residues.

The chain uses TRBV7-9 and TRBJ2-6. Germline V lookup: CDR1 SEHNR, CDR2 FQNEAQ (reference sequence). CDR3 length: 16 amino acids. The CDR3 here is CASSLTWGSGANVLTF.

This chain connects TRBV7-2 to TRBJ2-2; the TCRdb D gene call, TRBD1, has no DNA to confirm it. Per germline, CDR1 SGHTA and CDR2 FQGNSA. The CDR3 loop spans 15 amino acids. CDR3 in amino acids: CASTTGQTNTGELFF.

The chain combines TRBV12-3 or TRBV12-4 with TRBJ2-1; TCRdb's D call of TRBD1 is untestable without DNA. This CDR3 region has 16 residues. This CDR3 is CASSLVVREWMNEQFF.

The genes are TRBV5-1 and TRBJ2-3; TCRdb gives TRBD2 as the D gene, but with no DNA this cannot be confirmed. The CDR3 runs to 15 residues. The germline V gene encodes CDR1 SGHRS and CDR2 YFSETQ. CDR3 loop: CASSFLAGFTDTQYF.